This T cell receptor (beta chain) came from a study of T cells after posttransplantation cyclophosphamide. Sequencing used immunoSEQ multiplex PCR; TCRdb keeps in-frame clones, though not all of them. The data hold 21,000 or so clones, with around 85% observed a single time. Study-wide results and caveats: Later post-transplant blood repertoires were often dominated by donor CD8+ memory clones. Recipient CMV seropositivity and CMV reactivation strongly tracked TRB clonality. Skin or GI-infiltrating T cells shared few TRB sequences with blood.

Control samples came 1 year after myeloablative marrow transplants with methotrexate plus calcineurin inhibitor. Comments on this clone: What it binds is unknown.

The V gene lost 8 bases and the J gene lost 7 bases, with 14 bases spanning the gap. Per germline, CDR1 LNHDA and CDR2 SQIVND (reference sequence). The CDR3 runs 13 residues. The chain links TRBV19 to TRBJ2-2; D possibly corresponds to TRBD2 (5 bases). This TCR was sampled from a female patient in her 30s who received an allogeneic stem cell transplant from an unrelated donor, was CMV-positive, and had acute and chronic GVHD. The graft donor may be the source of some T cells. The input for sequencing was PBMCs, taken approximately 360 days after allogeneic stem cell transplant with calcineurin inhibitor and methotrexate. CDR3 nucleotide sequence: TGTGCCAGTCGTTTCCTCGGGAACGGGGAGCTGTTTTTT. Translating gives CASRFLGNGELFF.